The clone carrying this T cell receptor (beta chain) occurred many times. The CDR3 spans 11 residues. V was pared by 3 bases and J by 7 bases, with 4 bases between. This sample is part of a study of T-cell memory formation after mild COVID-19. TCRdb itself ran the 5' RACE reads through MiXCR, one entry per CDR3 protein. The table lists more than 350,000 distinct CDR3 sequences, around 20% of them singletons. This sequence originates from an adult woman who had mild COVID-19 (a few samples of this study predate the infection). Cell type and time point are not known. The genes are TRBV12-3 or TRBV12-4 and TRBJ2-1; D not certain. The specimen was PBMCs or a T cell subset sorted from them (not recorded which). CDR3 coding DNA: TGTGCCAGCAGTTTGACGAATGAGCAGTTCTTC. The encoded protein is CASSLTNEQFF.